What follows is one T cell receptor beta chain and its context. The antigen remains unidentified. The CDR3 contains 14 residues. CDR1 and CDR2 from the germline V gene are DFQATT and SNEGSKA (reference sequence). V lost 3 bases to trimming and J lost 4 bases, with 15 bases between them. Using its own MiXCR run on the 5' RACE reads, TCRdb lists one record per CDR3 protein. The sample lists under 60,000 distinct CDR3 sequences, roughly 30% occurring once. Naive CD4+ cells had CD25+ Tregs removed. Whole-study results and caveats: Tumor-infiltrating Treg TCR alpha and beta sequences overlapped most with tumor naive CD4+ T cells, then blood naive. In terms of TCR gene usage, tumor memory CD4+ T cells clustered together with blood and lymph node memory CD4+ cells, as well as with lymph node naive CD4+ cells.

The TCR comes from a female donor with breast cancer. The sample was naive CD4+ T cells sorted from blood. Subset in this sample: naive CD4+ T cells, CD4+CD45RA+CD25-. This chain links TRBV20-1 with TRBJ1-2; no reliable D call. CDR3 loop: CSASTASFSYGYTF. CDR3 bases: TGCAGTGCTAGTACCGCAAGTTTTAGCTATGGCTACACCTTC.